Shown below are 23 T cell receptor beta chains from a single sample sequenced in a study of CD8+ T cells in alopecia areata. Extracted RNA was reverse transcribed into cDNA, the sequencing template. The data were produced by immunoSEQ multiplex PCR, yet TCRdb's version contains in-frame clones alone and is incomplete. Among about 150,000 clones listed, 80% to 90% were seen once. The sequences come from CD8+ T cells sorted from blood, collected at week 0. Every receptor here comes from a human donor with alopecia areata.

The J gene is TRBJ2-5, the V gene TRBV7-9, with 9 bases that match TRBD1. CDR1 is SEHNR, CDR2 FQNEAQ, per germline (reference sequence). V shed 5 bases and J 7 bases; nucleotides not matched to a gene: 11. The CDR3 totals 15 residues. Here the CDR3 DNA reads TGTGCCAGCAGCCCGGACAGGGGCCGGAAAGGGACCCAGTACTTC. It yields the protein CASSPDRGRKGTQYF. The whole variable domain, remainder taken from reference TRBV7-9 and TRBJ2-5, is DTGVSQNPRHKITKRGQNVTFRCDPISEHNRLYWYRQTLGQGPEFLTYFQNEAQLEKSRLLSDRFSAERPKGSFSTLEIQRTEQGDSAMYLCASSPDRGRKGTQYFGPGTRLLVL.

This clone was observed once. The chain uses TRBV9 and TRBJ2-3; D perhaps matches TRBD2 (6 bases). In germline, CDR1 is SGDLS, CDR2 YYNGEE. Between the trimmed V and J ends, which lost 6 bases and 1 base, there was a span of 15 bases. The CDR3 totals 15 residues. The CDR3, as DNA: TGTGCCAGCAACCCCCGGGACTCACGCACAGATACGCAGTATTTT. Translation gives CASNPRDSRTDTQYF.

V usage is TRBV18 and J usage is TRBJ2-7; 7 bases line up with TRBD2. The CDR3 has 13 amino acids. Germline CDR1 is KGHSH and CDR2 is LQKENI. The V gene end was trimmed by 1 base and the J gene end by 6 bases; junction bases not matched to a gene: 3. The CDR3 coding sequence is TGTGCCAGCTCACCACTAGGCGGGGGCGAGCAGTACTTC. It specifies CASSPLGGGEQYF.

V gene TRBV27 combines with J gene TRBJ1-1; D is undetermined. CDR1 and CDR2 from the germline V gene are MNHEY and SMNVEV (reference sequence). V was trimmed by 3 bases and J by 7 bases, leaving 6 bases between them. This CDR3 comprises 11 residues. CDR3 sequence: CASSFGREAFF. The CDR3 DNA sequence: TGTGCCAGCAGTTTTGGACGTGAAGCTTTCTTT.

V and J are TRBV4-2 and TRBJ2-1; D remains ambiguous. Deletions cut 4 bases from V and 7 bases from J, with 8 bases between. This CDR3 comprises 12 residues. CDR1 and CDR2 from the germline V gene are LGHNA and YNFKEQ. For the CDR3, the DNA is TGTGCCAGCAGCCGGGCGCCGAATGAGCAGTTCTTC. This sequence encodes CASSRAPNEQFF.

This clone was observed once. The J gene is TRBJ1-2, the V gene TRBV6-5; the D gene is possibly TRBD1 (5 bases). CDR1 MNHEY and CDR2 SVGAGI come from the germline V gene. With 10 bases removed from V and 8 bases from J, the gap between germline ends came to 14 bases. There are 11 residues in the CDR3. For the CDR3, the DNA is TGTGCCATCCAAACGAGGGACGGCTACACCTTC. Its protein is CAIQTRDGYTF.

This chain uses TRBV7-9 with TRBJ2-1; TRBD2 might be the D (6 bases). The CDR3 contains 14 residues. In germline, CDR1 is SEHNR, CDR2 FQNEAQ (reference sequence). V dropped 0 bases and J dropped 9 bases, with 12 bases sitting between them. The CDR3 bases are TGTGCCAGCAGCTTAGCGCTCGCGGGGATTGAGCAGTTCTTC. Translated: CASSLALAGIEQFF.

The chain recombines TRBV19 with TRBJ2-7; the D is unclear. V lost 10 bases and J lost 0, with 10 bases in between. The CDR3 sequence is 12 residues long. Germline V gene data show CDR1 as LNHDA and CDR2 as SQIVND (reference sequence). CDR3 DNA: TGTGCCACCTCTCAGGACTCCTACGAGCAGTACTTC. Its translation: CATSQDSYEQYF.

J is TRBJ2-5 and V is TRBV6-4, with D possibly TRBD2 on 5 matching bases. Trimming removed 2 bases from V and 3 bases from J, with 10 bases in between. The CDR3 consists of 14 residues. Germline lookup yields CDR1 MRHNA and CDR2 SNTAGT. The CDR3 region is CASSDPSGEETQYF. The CDR3 DNA follows: TGTGCCAGCAGTGACCCCAGCGGTGAAGAGACCCAGTACTTC.

V is TRBV5-4 and J is TRBJ2-1; D remains unclear. There are 13 residues in the CDR3. Germline V gene sequence: CDR1 SGHNT, CDR2 YYREEE (reference sequence). Trimming pared 0 bases from V and 2 bases from J, leaving 3 bases between. The CDR3 DNA reads as TGTGCCAGCAGCTTGGTGGCCTACAATGAGCAGTTCTTC. Its translation: CASSLVAYNEQFF.

This sequence joins TRBV29-1 and TRBJ2-1; 8 nucleotides agree with TRBD2. The CDR3 consists of 16 residues. The V and J ends lost 4 bases and 0 bases, in that order; junction bases with no gene match: 8. Looked up from germline, CDR1 is SQVTM and CDR2 is ANQGSEA. CDR3 coding DNA: TGCAGCGTTGCTAGGTGGCGGGAGGCCTCCTACAATGAGCAGTTCTTC. Residues: CSVARWREASYNEQFF.

This rearrangement joins TRBV29-1 to TRBJ2-1; D assignment may be TRBD1 or TRBD2 (5 bases each). V was clipped by 2 bases and J by 3 bases, with 14 bases between them. Germline values: CDR1 SQVTM, CDR2 ANQGSEA. The CDR3 loop spans 15 amino acids. The CDR3 DNA reads as TGCAGCGTTGAATTACTGGTGGGGGACTACAATGAGCAGTTCTTC. Protein sequence: CSVELLVGDYNEQFF.

The chain carries TRBV5-1 and TRBJ2-5, with D tentatively TRBD2 (6 bases). Germline lookup yields CDR1 SGHRS and CDR2 YFSETQ. The length of the CDR3 is 17 residues. The ends were cut back, 4 bases at V and 2 bases at J, with 21 bases in the middle. The CDR3, as DNA: TGCGCCAGCAGCCCCTTCCAATTGGGGACTTATCAAGAGACCCAGTACTTC. This sequence encodes CASSPFQLGTYQETQYF.

The chain joins TRBV4-1 to TRBJ1-2, with a possible D match to TRBD1 (5 bases). Germline CDR1 reads MGHRA; CDR2 reads YSYEKL. V lost 5 bases and J lost 3, with 10 bases in between. The CDR3 runs to 13 residues. This CDR3 is CASSGKGHYGYTF. The CDR3 coding sequence is TGCGCCAGCAGCGGGAAGGGGCACTATGGCTACACCTTC.

The chain carries TRBV6-1 and TRBJ2-1, with a weak D call TRBD2 (6 bases). CDR1 is MNHNS, CDR2 SASEGT, per germline. The CDR3 is 13 amino acids. With 6 bases removed from V and 4 bases from J, the gap between germline ends came to 10 bases. CDR3 loop: CASRSGPYNEQFF. CDR3 nucleotides: TGTGCCAGCAGGAGCGGGCCGTACAATGAGCAGTTCTTC.

J is TRBJ1-1 and V is TRBV5-1; no definite D call. CDR3 length equals 14 residues. The V gene lost 5 bases and the J gene lost 3 bases, with 14 bases spanning the gap. Germline loops: CDR1 SGHRS, CDR2 YFSETQ. The CDR3 region is CASRSGGFDTEAFF. In nucleotides, the CDR3 is TGCGCCAGCAGATCGGGAGGGTTTGACACTGAAGCTTTCTTT.

V usage is TRBV30 and J usage is TRBJ1-1; D might be TRBD1 (6 bases). V gave up 2 bases and J gave up 7 bases, with 14 bases separating them. This CDR3 is 13 amino acids long. CDR1 and CDR2 from the germline V gene are GTSNPN and SVGIG (reference sequence). CDR3 in amino acids: CAWSFTGTGEAFF. The DNA for the CDR3 is TGTGCCTGGAGTTTCACAGGGACGGGTGAAGCTTTCTTT.

This clone was seen once. The chain couples TRBV7-9 to TRBJ2-7, with D perhaps matching TRBD2 (5 bases). Germline V gene lookup returns CDR1 SEHNR and CDR2 FQNEAQ (reference sequence). V was shortened by 4 bases and J by 1 base, with 8 bases between the two germline ends. This CDR3 is 13 amino acids long. The CDR3 bases are TGTGCCAGCAGCTCCACTAGATCCTACGAGCAGTACTTC. Amino acid sequence: CASSSTRSYEQYF.

The chain is built from TRBV10-2 and TRBJ2-5, with 7 bases matching TRBD2. Unmatched junction bases numbered 8, after V lost 2 bases and J lost 2 bases. CDR1 is WSHSY, CDR2 SAAADI, per germline. The CDR3 has 16 residues. Written as DNA, the CDR3 is TGCGCCAGCAGTGAGGTTATAGCGGGTATGCAAGAGACCCAGTACTTC. This encodes CASSEVIAGMQETQYF.

The chain is built from TRBV7-2 and TRBJ1-2; D remains unclear. This CDR3 comprises 14 residues. CDR1 and CDR2 (germline): SGHTA, FQGNSA. V was clipped by 0 bases and J by 6 bases, with 11 bases between them. The CDR3 region is CASSLALPSHGYTF. In DNA form, the CDR3 reads TGTGCCAGCAGCTTAGCGTTGCCTTCCCATGGCTACACCTTC. Combining the CDR3 with reference TRBV7-2 and TRBJ1-2 gives the whole variable domain GAGVSQSPSNKVTEKGKDVELRCDPISGHTALYWYRQSLGQGLEFLIYFQGNSAPDKSGLPSDRFSAERTGGSVSTLTIQRTQQEDSAVYLCASSLALPSHGYTFGSGTRLTVV.

The rearrangement links TRBV11-2 to TRBJ2-2; no definite D call. In germline, CDR1 is SGHAT, CDR2 FQNNGV. The CDR3 sequence is 13 residues long. The V end was cut by 1 base, the J end by 1 base, with 1 base between. The CDR3 loop is CASSLVNTGELFF. Written as DNA, the CDR3 is TGTGCCAGCAGCTTAGTGAACACCGGGGAGCTGTTTTTT.

The chain carries TRBV7-9 and TRBJ2-1; 9 bases agree with TRBD1. This CDR3 is built from 14 residues. After removal of 5 bases from V and 6 bases from J, the junction contained 5 bases not matched to a gene. The germline V gene has CDR1 SEHNR and CDR2 FQNEAQ (reference sequence). CDR3 region: CASSTSTGGNEQFF. The CDR3 DNA sequence: TGTGCCAGCAGCACCTCGACAGGGGGCAATGAGCAGTTCTTC.

In this sample, this clone turned up once. The genes are TRBV30 and TRBJ2-2; D unclear. CDR3 length: 11 amino acids. Per the germline V gene, CDR1 is GTSNPN and CDR2 is SVGIG (reference sequence). V was trimmed by 3 bases and J by 2 bases, leaving 1 base between them. The CDR3 protein is CAWSNTGELFF. The CDR3 coding sequence is TGTGCCTGGAGCAACACCGGGGAGCTGTTTTTT. The variable domain in full, with the rest retrieved from reference TRBV30 and TRBJ2-2, is SQTIHQWPATLVQPVGSPLSLECTVEGTSNPNLYWYRQAAGRGLQLLFYSVGIGQISSEVPQNLSASRPQDRQFILSSKKLLLSDSGFYLCAWSNTGELFFGEGSRLTVL.